Listed below are T cell receptor beta chains from one sample, sequenced in a study of blood T cells in healthy people across ages. TCRdb processed the 5' RACE reads anew with MiXCR; each CDR3 protein has one entry. The sample comprises just under 750,000 distinct CDR3 sequences, over 20% of which are singletons, and around 21% rests with the top ten. Sequenced material: blood. The receptor set was obtained from a man aged 65 to 85 in good health. The CDR3 runs from the conserved cysteine through the conserved F or W. Fields, in order: clone size, J gene, D gene, V gene, CDR3 protein, CDR3 DNA. D genes are given only for firm matches. Clone size appears in some rows only: once, few, many, or a class for an expanded clone.

.,TRBJ1-2,TRBD1,TRBV10-3,CAISGVEQGAGYGYTF,TGTGCCATCAGCGGCGTAGAACAGGGGGCAGGCTATGGCTACACCTTC
few,TRBJ1-5,.,TRBV12-3/TRBV12-4,CASSLEGVNKPQHF,TGTGCCAGCAGTTTAGAGGGCGTTAATAAGCCCCAGCATTTT
.,TRBJ2-4,.,TRBV7-2,CASSLQPPVQYF,TGTGCCAGCAGCTTACAGCCCCCCGTTCAGTACTTC
few,TRBJ2-5,.,TRBV7-2,CASSLGAPETQYF,TGTGCCAGCAGCTTAGGGGCCCCAGAGACCCAGTACTTC
.,TRBJ2-5,.,TRBV5-1,CASSSGAGRQETQYF,TGCGCCAGCAGCTCGGGGGCAGGACGGCAAGAGACCCAGTACTTC
few,TRBJ2-1,TRBD2,TRBV12-3/TRBV12-4,CASRGLAGGNEQFF,TGTGCCAGCAGGGGACTAGCGGGGGGGAATGAGCAGTTCTTC
many,TRBJ2-5,.,TRBV7-2,CASSTHRGGQETQYF,TGTGCCAGCAGCACCCACAGGGGAGGCCAAGAGACCCAGTACTTC
few,TRBJ2-1,.,TRBV3-1,CASSQGVGQFF,TGTGCCAGCAGCCAAGGAGTAGGGCAGTTCTTC
few,TRBJ2-7,TRBD1,TRBV15,CATSSEDRVDFEQYF,TGTGCCACCAGCTCGGAGGACAGGGTGGATTTCGAGCAGTACTTC
few,TRBJ2-1,.,TRBV27,CASSLTDGPYNEQFF,TGTGCCAGCAGTTTGACGGATGGCCCCTACAATGAGCAGTTCTTC
few,TRBJ2-3,.,TRBV29-1,CSVDGTGTNTDTQYF,TGCAGCGTTGATGGTACAGGGACAAACACAGATACGCAGTATTTT
few,TRBJ2-1,.,TRBV19,CASSISRNNEQFF,TGTGCCAGTAGTATTTCCAGGAACAATGAGCAGTTCTTC
.,TRBJ1-4,.,TRBV7-2,CASSLAWAYNEKLSF,TGTGCCAGCAGCTTAGCGTGGGCCTATAATGAAAAACTGTCTTTT
.,TRBJ2-2,.,TRBV29-1,CSVLPDRYANTGELFF,TGCAGCGTTTTGCCGGACCGTTACGCGAACACCGGGGAGCTGTTTTTT
.,TRBJ1-1,TRBD1,TRBV6-2/TRBV6-3,CASSTTGGASEAFF,TGTGCCAGCAGTACAACAGGGGGCGCATCTGAAGCTTTCTTT
.,TRBJ2-7,.,TRBV5-6,CASSAYKEQYF,TGTGCCAGCAGCGCATACAAGGAGCAGTACTTC
.,TRBJ2-3,.,TRBV7-2,CASSCVQDTQYF,TGTGCCAGCAGTTGTGTTCAGGATACGCAGTATTTT
many,TRBJ2-7,.,TRBV6-5,CASSSVYEQYF,TGTGCCAGCAGTTCTGTCTACGAGCAGTACTTC
.,TRBJ2-5,.,TRBV29-1,CSVLFRTDQYF,TGCAGCGTTCTATTCCGGACGGACCAGTACTTC
.,TRBJ1-2,.,TRBV20-1,CSARWKTGGYTF,TGCAGTGCTAGATGGAAAACGGGTGGCTACACCTTC
.,TRBJ1-4,.,TRBV25-1,CTSSEYRRTDAEKLFF,TGTACCAGCAGTGAATATCGACGGACCGATGCGGAAAAACTGTTTTTT
.,TRBJ2-1,TRBD2,TRBV5-1,CASSTTPSGGYEQFF,TGCGCCAGCAGCACCACCCCTAGCGGGGGGTATGAGCAGTTCTTC
few,TRBJ2-2,TRBD1,TRBV29-1,CSVKQGALATGELFF,TGCAGCGTGAAACAGGGGGCACTGGCCACCGGGGAGCTGTTTTTT
.,TRBJ2-2,.,TRBV24-1,CATRYLLNTGELFF,TGTGCCACCAGGTATCTACTCAACACCGGGGAGCTGTTTTTT
few,TRBJ2-1,.,TRBV10-1,CASSSTRRSYNEQFF,TGCGCCAGCAGTTCTACTAGGCGCTCCTACAATGAGCAGTTCTTC
.,TRBJ2-5,.,TRBV7-8,CASSLVSGLIETQYF,TGTGCCAGCAGCTTAGTATCAGGGTTGATCGAGACCCAGTACTTC
.,TRBJ2-7,.,TRBV6-1,CASSDQGGAYEQYF,TGTGCCAGCAGTGATCAGGGTGGGGCCTACGAGCAGTACTTC
few,TRBJ2-1,.,TRBV24-1,CATSDPDGNNEQFF,TGTGCCACCAGTGACCCGGACGGAAACAATGAGCAGTTCTTC
few,TRBJ1-1,TRBD1,TRBV12-3/TRBV12-4,CASSPNRGNTEAFF,TGTGCCAGCAGCCCGAACAGGGGGAACACTGAAGCTTTCTTT